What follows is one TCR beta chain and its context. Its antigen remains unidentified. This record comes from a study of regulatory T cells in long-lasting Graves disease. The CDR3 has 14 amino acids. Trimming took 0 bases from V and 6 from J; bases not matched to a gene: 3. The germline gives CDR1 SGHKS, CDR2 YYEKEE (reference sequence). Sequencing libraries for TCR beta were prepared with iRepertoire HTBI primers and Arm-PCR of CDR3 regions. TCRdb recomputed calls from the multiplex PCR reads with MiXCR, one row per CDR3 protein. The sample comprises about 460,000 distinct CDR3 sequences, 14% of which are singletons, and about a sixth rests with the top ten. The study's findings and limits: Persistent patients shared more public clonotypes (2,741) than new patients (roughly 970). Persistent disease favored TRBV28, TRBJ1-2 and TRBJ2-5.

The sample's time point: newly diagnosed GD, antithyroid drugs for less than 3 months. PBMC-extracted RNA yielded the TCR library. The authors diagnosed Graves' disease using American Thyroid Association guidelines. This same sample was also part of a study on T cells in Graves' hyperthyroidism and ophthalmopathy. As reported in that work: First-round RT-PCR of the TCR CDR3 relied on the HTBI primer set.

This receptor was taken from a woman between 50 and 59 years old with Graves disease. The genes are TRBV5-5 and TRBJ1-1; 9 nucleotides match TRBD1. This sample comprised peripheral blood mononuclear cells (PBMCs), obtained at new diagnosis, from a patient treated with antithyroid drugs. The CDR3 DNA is TGTGCCAGCAGCTTGGGGACAGGGGCCTCTGAAGCTTTCTTT. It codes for CASSLGTGASEAFF.